Below, 17 T cell receptor beta chains from the same sample are listed, as sequenced in a study of T-cell reconstitution after alpha-beta-depleted transplantation in children. Unique molecular identifiers were incorporated when the TCRbeta library was constructed. TCRdb independently ran MiXCR on the PCR reads; one entry per CDR3 protein. The sample yields about 50,000 distinct CDR3 sequences, under 6.5% seen once. Sequences were derived from PBMCs, mostly from graft donor cells, sampled 60 days after TCRalphabeta/CD19-depleted stem cell transplant. The receptors shown here come from a female patient between 2 and 15 years old who had a stem cell transplant for aplastic anemia, so the T cells may come from the graft donor.

This clonotype was observed at least ten times. The chain uses TRBV4-1 and TRBJ2-4; D is ambiguous. With 0 bases removed from V and 4 bases from J, the gap between germline ends came to 4 bases. The germline V gene encodes CDR1 MGHRA and CDR2 YSYEKL. CDR3 length: 13 amino acids. CDR3 nucleotide sequence: TGCGCCAGCAGCCAAGACGGGAAAAACATTCAGTACTTC. The encoded protein is CASSQDGKNIQYF.

This clonotype was seen ten or more times. V gene TRBV6-5 combines with J gene TRBJ2-3; 7 bases match TRBD2. The ends lost 6 bases at V and 2 bases at J; junction bases unmatched: 8. CDR1 and CDR2 (germline): MNHEY, SVGAGI. The CDR3 length is 15 residues. CDR3 in DNA: TGTGCCAGCAGCCGAGCGGGAACCTACACAGATACGCAGTATTTT. This translates into CASSRAGTYTDTQYF.

This clonotype is large within its sample. The chain couples TRBV6-2 or TRBV6-3 to TRBJ2-2, with 7 bases aligning to TRBD1. The CDR3 is 14 amino acids. Per the germline V gene, CDR1 is MNHEY and CDR2 is SVGEGT. J was trimmed by 7 bases and V by 6 bases; bases with no gene match: 8. CDR3 loop: CASSLTGSGGELFF. The CDR3 nucleotides read TGTGCCAGCAGCCTGACAGGGAGCGGCGGGGAGCTGTTTTTT.

The chain is built from TRBV24-1 and TRBJ2-5; 8 bases are a match to TRBD1. The germline V gene encodes CDR1 KGHDR and CDR2 SFDVKD. V lost 5 bases, J lost 5 bases, and 6 bases stayed unmatched. CDR3 length: 14 amino acids. The CDR3 loop reads CATSAQGARETQYF. For the CDR3, the DNA is TGTGCCACCAGTGCCCAGGGGGCGAGGGAGACCCAGTACTTC.

This clonotype was observed many times. This rearrangement joins TRBV7-9 to TRBJ2-7, with 7 bases matching TRBD1. There are 16 residues in the CDR3. The germline V gene encodes CDR1 SEHNR and CDR2 FQNEAQ (reference sequence). Germline trimming cut 5 bases from V and 3 bases from J; bases unmatched to any gene: 13. The CDR3 protein is CASSNLPGTALYEQYF. The CDR3 DNA follows: TGTGCCAGCAGCAACCTCCCCGGGACAGCACTCTACGAGCAGTACTTC.

This clonotype has ten or more counts. The chain is built from TRBV7-9 and TRBJ1-1, with TRBD1 identical over 7 bases. The CDR3 extends over 14 amino acids. Per germline, CDR1 SEHNR and CDR2 FQNEAQ (reference sequence). Trimming at V came to 1 base and at J to 4 bases, leaving 3 bases not matched to a gene. CDR3 residues: CASSLGQGITEAFF. Written as DNA, the CDR3 is TGTGCCAGCAGCTTAGGACAGGGAATCACTGAAGCTTTCTTT.

This clonotype came up a few times. The rearrangement links TRBV11-2 to TRBJ2-1, with D possibly being TRBD1 (7 bases). V dropped 8 bases and J dropped 2 bases, with 10 bases sitting between them. This CDR3 is built from 13 residues. Germline CDR1 and CDR2: SGHAT and FQNNGV. The CDR3 reads CASCRGAYNEQFF. DNA for the CDR3: TGTGCCAGCTGCAGGGGGGCCTACAATGAGCAGTTCTTC.

The J gene is TRBJ1-1, the V gene TRBV19, with unresolved D. This CDR3 has 13 amino acids. CDR1 and CDR2 (germline): LNHDA, SQIVND (reference sequence). V was trimmed by 5 bases and J by 1 base, leaving 8 bases between them. The CDR3 DNA reads TGTGCCAGTAGTCCCAGGCAGAACACTGAAGCTTTCTTT. Encoded protein: CASSPRQNTEAFF.

This clonotype has ten or more counts. The rearrangement links TRBV7-6 to TRBJ2-5; no firm D call. CDR1 is SGHVS, CDR2 FNYEAQ, per germline. CDR3 length equals 15 residues. The V end lost 2 bases, the J end lost 5 bases, and 15 bases lay between the germline ends. The CDR3 sequence is CASSLTLGLGETQYF. Written as DNA, the CDR3 is TGTGCCAGCAGCTTAACCTTAGGCCTCGGGGAGACCCAGTACTTC.

This clonotype has at least ten counts. The chain combines TRBV29-1 with TRBJ2-5; possibly TRBD1 for D (5 bases). Germline V gene data show CDR1 as SQVTM and CDR2 as ANQGSEA. The CDR3 is 13 amino acids. V shed 7 bases and J shed 2 bases, with 14 bases lying between them. The DNA for the CDR3 is TGCAGCGCCCGAAGGGGTGGGCAAGAGACCCAGTACTTC. Translated, it gives CSARRGGQETQYF.

This clonotype was seen at least ten times. V and J are TRBV4-2 and TRBJ2-7, with 8 bases matching TRBD2. V trimming: 4 bases; J trimming: 3 bases; junction bases outside the gene matches: 11. The germline V gene has CDR1 LGHNA and CDR2 YNFKEQ. The CDR3 loop spans 16 amino acids. The CDR3 DNA is TGTGCCAGCAGCCCCTATTCGGGGGCGGGAGGCTACGAGCAGTACTTC. Protein sequence: CASSPYSGAGGYEQYF.

This clonotype was counted ten times or more. V is TRBV11-2 and J is TRBJ2-1; 13 nucleotides agree with TRBD2. This CDR3 region has 15 residues. The V gene end was trimmed by 5 bases and the J gene end by 11 bases; junction bases not matched to a gene: 9. The germline V gene encodes CDR1 SGHAT and CDR2 FQNNGV. As DNA, the CDR3 is TGTGCCAGCAGCCCGGGACTAGCGGGAACAGTTCAGCAGTTCTTC. Amino acid sequence: CASSPGLAGTVQQFF.

Details on this clonotype: A junction end diverges from the germline sequence, so it may reflect a read error. The J gene is TRBJ1-1, the V gene TRBV19, with D unclear. CDR3 length: 12 residues. CDR1 is LNHDA, CDR2 SQIVND, per germline (reference sequence). The CDR3 reads CASSIRNTEDFF. DNA of the CDR3: TGTGCCAGTAGTATCAGGAACACTGAAGATTTCTTT.

This clonotype was observed many times. For the CDR3, the DNA is TGTGCCAGCAGCTTAGTAGGGCTCGACGGCGAGCAGTACTTC. Protein: CASSLVGLDGEQYF. This rearrangement joins TRBV7-8 to TRBJ2-7; D uncertain. Germline CDR1 SGHVS, CDR2 FQNEAQ. The germline V and J ends were trimmed by 1 base and 6 bases, with 13 bases remaining between them. There are 14 residues in the CDR3.

This clonotype was seen repeatedly, ten times or more. J is TRBJ2-5 and V is TRBV7-2, with D perhaps matching TRBD2 (5 bases). Germline CDR1 reads SGHTA; CDR2 reads FQGNSA. The CDR3 runs 14 residues. The ends were cut back, 4 bases at V and 6 bases at J, with 15 bases in the middle. The CDR3 nucleotides are TGTGCCAGCAGCTATAGTCTAGCCGAAAAGACCCAGTACTTC. This translates into CASSYSLAEKTQYF.

In regard to this clonotype: A much more abundant neighbour one base away suggests this may be a read error. The rearrangement joins TRBV5-8 to TRBJ2-3; 7 bases align to TRBD1. CDR3 length equals 15 residues. Germline CDR1 and CDR2: SGHTS and YDEGEE. With V trimmed by 0 bases and J by 5 bases, 6 bases remained unmatched. The DNA of the CDR3 is TGTGCCAGCAGCTTGGGACAGGGATACATAGATACGCAGTATTTT. Translated: CASSLGQGYIDTQYF.

The sample holds many counts of this clonotype. V and J are TRBV6-2 or TRBV6-3 and TRBJ2-3, with TRBD2 matching 13 bases. Germline V gives CDR1 MNHEY, CDR2 SVGEGT. V dropped 6 bases and J dropped 2; count of bases not matched to a gene: 5. The CDR3 extends over 16 amino acids. The CDR3 nucleotides are TGTGCCAGCAGCTGGACTAGCGGGGGATTCACAGATACGCAGTATTTT. Its translation: CASSWTSGGFTDTQYF.